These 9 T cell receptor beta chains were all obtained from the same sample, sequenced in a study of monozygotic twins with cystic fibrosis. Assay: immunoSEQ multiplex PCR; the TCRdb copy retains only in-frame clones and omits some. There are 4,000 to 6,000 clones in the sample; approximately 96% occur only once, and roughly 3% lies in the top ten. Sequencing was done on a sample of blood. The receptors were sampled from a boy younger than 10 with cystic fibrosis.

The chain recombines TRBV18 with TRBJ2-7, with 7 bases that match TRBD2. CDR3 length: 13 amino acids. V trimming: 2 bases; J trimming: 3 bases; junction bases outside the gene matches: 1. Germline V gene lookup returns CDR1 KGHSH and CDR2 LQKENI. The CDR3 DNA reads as TGTGCCAGCTCACCAGGGAGGGTCTACGAGCAGTACGTC. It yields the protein CASSPGRVYEQYV.

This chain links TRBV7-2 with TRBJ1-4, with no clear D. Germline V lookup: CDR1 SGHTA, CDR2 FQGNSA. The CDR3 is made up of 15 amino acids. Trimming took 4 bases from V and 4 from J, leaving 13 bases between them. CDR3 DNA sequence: TGTGCCAGCAGCTCGGACGGAATAGTTAATGAAAAACTGTTTTTT. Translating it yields CASSSDGIVNEKLFF.

The CDR3 spells CATVTRGQATYEQYF. The CDR3 nucleotides read TGTGCCACCGTGACAAGAGGTCAGGCTACATACGAGCAGTACTTC. The chain recombines TRBV5-8 with TRBJ2-7; D ambiguous. The germline gives CDR1 SGHTS, CDR2 YDEGEE. The V gene lost 9 bases and the J gene lost 4 bases, with 23 bases spanning the gap. The length of the CDR3 is 15 residues.

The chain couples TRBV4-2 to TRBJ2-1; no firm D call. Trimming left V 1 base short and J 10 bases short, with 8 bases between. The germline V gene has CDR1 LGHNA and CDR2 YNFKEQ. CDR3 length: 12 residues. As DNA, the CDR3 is TGTGCCAGCAGCCAAGCTCCAACCGAGCAGTTCTTC. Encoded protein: CASSQAPTEQFF.

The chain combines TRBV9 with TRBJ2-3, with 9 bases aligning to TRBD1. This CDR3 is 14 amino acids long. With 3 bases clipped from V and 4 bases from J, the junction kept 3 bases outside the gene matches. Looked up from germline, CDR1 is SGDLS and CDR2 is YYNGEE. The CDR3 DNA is TGTGCCAGCAGCGCCGGGGACAGGGCAGATACGCAGTATTTT. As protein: CASSAGDRADTQYF.

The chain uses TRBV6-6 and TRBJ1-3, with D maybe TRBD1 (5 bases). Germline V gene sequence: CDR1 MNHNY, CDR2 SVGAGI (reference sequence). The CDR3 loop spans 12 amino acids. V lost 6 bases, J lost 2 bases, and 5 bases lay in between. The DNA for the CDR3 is TGTGCCAGCAGGGGACCTGGAAACACCATATATTTT. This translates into CASRGPGNTIYF.

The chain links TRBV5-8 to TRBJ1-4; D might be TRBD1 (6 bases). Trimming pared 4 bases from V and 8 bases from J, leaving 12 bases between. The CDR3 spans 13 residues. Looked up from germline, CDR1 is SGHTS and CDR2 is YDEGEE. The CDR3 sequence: CASSIRGKEKLFF. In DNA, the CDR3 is TGTGCCAGCAGCATTAGGGGGAAGGAAAAACTGTTTTTT.

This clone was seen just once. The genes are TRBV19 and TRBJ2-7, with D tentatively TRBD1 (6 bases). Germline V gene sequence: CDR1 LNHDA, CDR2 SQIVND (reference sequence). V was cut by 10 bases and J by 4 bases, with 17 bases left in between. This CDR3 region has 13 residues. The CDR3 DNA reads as TGTGCCACTTCCCCTAGGACAGCGTACGAGCAGTACTTC. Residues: CATSPRTAYEQYF.

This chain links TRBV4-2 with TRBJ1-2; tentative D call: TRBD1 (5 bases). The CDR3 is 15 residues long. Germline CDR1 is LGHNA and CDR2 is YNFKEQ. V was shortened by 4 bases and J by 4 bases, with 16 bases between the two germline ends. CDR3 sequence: CASSRWGGYAYGYTF. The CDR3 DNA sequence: TGTGCCAGCAGCCGATGGGGCGGCTACGCCTATGGCTACACCTTC.